This TCR beta chain derives from a study of liver allograft versus peripheral blood T cells. On the study more broadly: Comparing T cell receptor repertoires in transplanted livers with those in recipients' peripheral blood was part of the design. Study outcomes and limitations: Inside liver allografts, T cell receptor repertoires reportedly diverged from the repertoires found in peripheral blood.

This clonotype was seen only a few times. Antigen specificity is unknown. From the reads, TCRdb called clonotypes with MiXCR, one entry per CDR3 protein. Among thousands of distinct CDR3 sequences listed, over 15% were seen once. This CDR3 has 13 amino acids. The ends lost 8 bases at V and 4 bases at J; junction bases unmatched: 7. Looked up from germline, CDR1 is WNHNN and CDR2 is SYGVQD (reference sequence). This chain uses TRBV10-1 with TRBJ1-1; TRBD1 matches 7 bases. The TCR comes from a human patient who had a liver transplant. Some T cells may be supplied by the graft donor. CDR3 amino acids: CASLNDRATEAFF. CDR3 DNA: TGCGCCAGCCTCAACGACAGGGCCACTGAAGCTTTCTTT.